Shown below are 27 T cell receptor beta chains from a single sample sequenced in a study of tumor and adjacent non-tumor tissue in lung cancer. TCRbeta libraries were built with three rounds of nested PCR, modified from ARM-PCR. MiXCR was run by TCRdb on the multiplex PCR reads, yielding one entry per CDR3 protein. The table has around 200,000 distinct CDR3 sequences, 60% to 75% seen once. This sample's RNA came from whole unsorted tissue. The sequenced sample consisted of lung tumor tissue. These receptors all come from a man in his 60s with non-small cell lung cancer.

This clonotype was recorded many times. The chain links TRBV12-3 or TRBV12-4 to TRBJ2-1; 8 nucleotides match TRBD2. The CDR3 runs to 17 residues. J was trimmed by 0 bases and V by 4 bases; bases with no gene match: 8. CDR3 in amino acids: CASSSRLGTSSYNEQFF. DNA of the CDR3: TGTGCCAGCAGTTCCCGCTTGGGGACTAGCTCCTACAATGAGCAGTTCTTC.

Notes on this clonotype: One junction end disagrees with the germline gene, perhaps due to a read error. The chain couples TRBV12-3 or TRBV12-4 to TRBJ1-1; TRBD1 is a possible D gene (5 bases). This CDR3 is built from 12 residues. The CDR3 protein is CASRPEGPVAVF. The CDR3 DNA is TGTGCCAGCAGGCCTGAGGGGCCTGTAGCTGTCTTT.

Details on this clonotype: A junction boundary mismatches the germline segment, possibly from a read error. This CDR3 is CSADRGGVDSSLHF. CDR3 nucleotide sequence: TGCAGTGCTGACCGAGGGGGGGTCGATTCATCCCTCCACTTT. This chain links TRBV20-1 with TRBJ1-6; tentative D call: TRBD1 (6 bases). The CDR3 loop spans 14 amino acids. Germline V lookup: CDR1 DFQATT, CDR2 SNEGSKA (reference sequence).

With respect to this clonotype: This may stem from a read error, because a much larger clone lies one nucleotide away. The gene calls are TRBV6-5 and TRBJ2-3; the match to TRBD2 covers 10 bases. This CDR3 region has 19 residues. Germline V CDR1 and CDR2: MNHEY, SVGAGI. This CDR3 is CASSYLLGLAKLPTDMQYF. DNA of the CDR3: TGTGCCAGCAGTTACCTATTGGGACTAGCGAAACTTCCCACAGATATGCAGTATTTT.

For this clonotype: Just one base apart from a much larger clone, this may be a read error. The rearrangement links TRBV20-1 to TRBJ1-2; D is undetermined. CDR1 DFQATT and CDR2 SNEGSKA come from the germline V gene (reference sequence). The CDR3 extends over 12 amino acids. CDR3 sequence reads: CCASRPPYGYTF. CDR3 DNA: TGCTGTGCTAGCAGGCCCCCCTATGGCTACACCTTC.

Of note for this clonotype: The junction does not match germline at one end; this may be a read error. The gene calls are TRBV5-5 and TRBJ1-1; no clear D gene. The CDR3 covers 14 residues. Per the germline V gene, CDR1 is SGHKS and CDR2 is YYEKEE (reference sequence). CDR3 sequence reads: CACSLGQADTEAFF. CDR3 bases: TGTGCCTGCAGCTTGGGTCAGGCTGACACTGAAGCTTTCTTT.

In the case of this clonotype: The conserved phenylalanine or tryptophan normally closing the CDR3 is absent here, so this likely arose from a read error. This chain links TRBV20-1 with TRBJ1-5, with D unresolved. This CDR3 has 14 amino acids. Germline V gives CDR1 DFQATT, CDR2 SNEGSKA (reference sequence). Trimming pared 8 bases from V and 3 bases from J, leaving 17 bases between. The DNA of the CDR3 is TGCAGTTCCCTCGCGGGTCGGGTCAATCAGCCCCAGCATTCT. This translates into CSSLAGRVNQPQHS.

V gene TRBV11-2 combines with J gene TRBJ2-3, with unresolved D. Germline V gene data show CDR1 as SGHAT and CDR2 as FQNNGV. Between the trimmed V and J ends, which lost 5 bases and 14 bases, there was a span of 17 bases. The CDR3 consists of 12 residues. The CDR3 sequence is CASSLIQSLGYF. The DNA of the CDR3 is TGTGCCAGCAGCCTTATCCAATCGTTGGGGTATTTT.

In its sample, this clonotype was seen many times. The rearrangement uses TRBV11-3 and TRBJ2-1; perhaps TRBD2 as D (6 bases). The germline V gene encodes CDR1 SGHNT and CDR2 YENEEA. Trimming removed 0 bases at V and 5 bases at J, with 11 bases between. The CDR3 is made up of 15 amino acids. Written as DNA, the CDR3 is TGTGCCAGCAGCTTAGAGTGGGGGGTGAACAATGAGCAGTTCTTC. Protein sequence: CASSLEWGVNNEQFF.

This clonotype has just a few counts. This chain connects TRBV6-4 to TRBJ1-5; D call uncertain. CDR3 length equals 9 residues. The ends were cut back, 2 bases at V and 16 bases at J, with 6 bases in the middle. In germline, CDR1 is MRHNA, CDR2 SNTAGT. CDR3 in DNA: TGTGCCAGCAGTGACCTCAACCATTTT. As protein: CASSDLNHF.

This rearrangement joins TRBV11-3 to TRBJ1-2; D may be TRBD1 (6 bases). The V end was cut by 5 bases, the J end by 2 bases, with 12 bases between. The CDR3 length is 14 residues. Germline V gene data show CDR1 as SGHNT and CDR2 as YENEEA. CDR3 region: CASSAGQPNYGYTF. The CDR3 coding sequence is TGTGCCAGCAGCGCGGGACAACCCAACTATGGCTACACCTTC.

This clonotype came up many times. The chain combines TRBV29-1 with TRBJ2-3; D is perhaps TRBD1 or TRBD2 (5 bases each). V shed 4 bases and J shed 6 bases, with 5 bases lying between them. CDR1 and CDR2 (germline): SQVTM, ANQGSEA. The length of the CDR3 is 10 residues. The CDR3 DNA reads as TGCAGCGTTGGGGGGGATACGCAGTATTTT. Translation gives CSVGGDTQYF.

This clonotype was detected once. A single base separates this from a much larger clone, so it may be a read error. CDR3 residues: CSITPSRNEQFF. The CDR3 DNA sequence: TGCAGTATAACCCCCAGCCGCAATGAGCAGTTCTTC. The chain recombines TRBV20-1 with TRBJ2-1; no firm D call. This CDR3 region has 12 residues. Germline CDR1 reads DFQATT; CDR2 reads SNEGSKA (reference sequence). Trimming removed 8 bases from V and 6 bases from J, with 14 bases in between.

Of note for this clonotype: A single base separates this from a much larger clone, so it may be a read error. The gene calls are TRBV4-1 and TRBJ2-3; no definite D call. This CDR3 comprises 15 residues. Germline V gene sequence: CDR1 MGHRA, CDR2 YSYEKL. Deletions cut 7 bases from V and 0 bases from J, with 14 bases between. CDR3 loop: CASTPGRSSTDTQYF. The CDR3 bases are TGCGCCAGCACACCCGGACGGTCTAGCACAGATACGCAGTATTTT.

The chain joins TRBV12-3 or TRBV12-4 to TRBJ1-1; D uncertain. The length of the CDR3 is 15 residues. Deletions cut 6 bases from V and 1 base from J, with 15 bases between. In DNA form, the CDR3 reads TGTGCCAGCAGCTCTAATACTGATTCGAACACTGAAGCTTTCTTT. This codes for CASSSNTDSNTEAFF.

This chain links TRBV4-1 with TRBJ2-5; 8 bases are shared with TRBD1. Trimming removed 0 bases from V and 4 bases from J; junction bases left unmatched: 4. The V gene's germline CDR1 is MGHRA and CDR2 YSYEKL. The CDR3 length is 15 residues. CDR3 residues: CASSQDGQGRETQYF. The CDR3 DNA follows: TGCGCCAGCAGCCAAGATGGACAGGGAAGAGAGACCCAGTACTTC.

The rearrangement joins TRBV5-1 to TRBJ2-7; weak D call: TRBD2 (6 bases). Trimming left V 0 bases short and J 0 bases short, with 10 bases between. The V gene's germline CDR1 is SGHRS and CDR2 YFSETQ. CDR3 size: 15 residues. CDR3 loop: CASSLAAGSSYEQYF. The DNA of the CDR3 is TGCGCCAGCAGCTTGGCGGCGGGATCCTCCTACGAGCAGTACTTC.

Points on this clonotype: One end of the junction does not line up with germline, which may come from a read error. The CDR3 sequence is CAGRPGGNTRELFF. CDR3 sequence (DNA): TGTGCCGGCCGTCCCGGAGGCAACACCAGGGAGCTGTTTTTT. The chain has TRBV12-3 or TRBV12-4 and TRBJ2-2, with a weak D call TRBD2 (5 bases). The CDR3 consists of 14 residues.

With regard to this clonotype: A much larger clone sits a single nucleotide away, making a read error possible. The CDR3, as DNA: TGCGGTGCTAGATGGGAACGGGGGGGGACATATGCTTTC. Translation gives CGARWERGGTYAF. This sequence joins TRBV20-1 and TRBJ2-7; 8 positions agree with TRBD2. This CDR3 has 13 residues. Germline V gives CDR1 DFQATT, CDR2 SNEGSKA (reference sequence).

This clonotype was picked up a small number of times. Written as DNA, the CDR3 is TGCGCCAGCAGCTCTGACAGGGGCAAAGGAGGCTACACCTTC. Encoded protein: CASSSDRGKGGYTF. The chain employs TRBV5-1 and TRBJ1-2; TRBD1 matches 8 bases. Germline V gene data show CDR1 as SGHRS and CDR2 as YFSETQ. This CDR3 has 14 residues. The ends lost 3 bases at V and 8 bases at J; junction bases unmatched: 9.

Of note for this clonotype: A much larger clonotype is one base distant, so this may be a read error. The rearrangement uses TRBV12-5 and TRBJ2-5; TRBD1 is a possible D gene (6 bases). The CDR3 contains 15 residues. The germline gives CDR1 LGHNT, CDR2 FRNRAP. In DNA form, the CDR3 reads TGTGCTAGTGCTTTGGGGGCTAACCCACAAGAGACCCAGTACTTC. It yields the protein CASALGANPQETQYF.

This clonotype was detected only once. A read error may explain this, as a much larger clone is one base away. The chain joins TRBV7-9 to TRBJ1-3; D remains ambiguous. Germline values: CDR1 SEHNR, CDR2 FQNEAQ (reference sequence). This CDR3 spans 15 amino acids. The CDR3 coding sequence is TGTGCCAGCAGCTTAGTGTACAGCTCTGGAGACACCATATATTTT. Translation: CASSLVYSSGDTIYF.

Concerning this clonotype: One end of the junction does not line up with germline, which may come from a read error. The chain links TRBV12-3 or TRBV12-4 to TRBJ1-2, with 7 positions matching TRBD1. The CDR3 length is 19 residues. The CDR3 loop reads CSSSLRGLGTGAHKYGYTF. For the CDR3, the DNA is TGTTCCAGCAGTTTAAGGGGGTTGGGTACAGGGGCCCATAAGTATGGCTACACCTTC.

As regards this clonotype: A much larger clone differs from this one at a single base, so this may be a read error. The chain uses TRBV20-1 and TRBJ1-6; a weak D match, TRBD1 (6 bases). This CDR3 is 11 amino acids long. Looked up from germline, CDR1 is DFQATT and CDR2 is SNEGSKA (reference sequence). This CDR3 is CSVQGNSPLRF. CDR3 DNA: TGCAGTGTGCAGGGGAATTCACCCCTCCGCTTT.

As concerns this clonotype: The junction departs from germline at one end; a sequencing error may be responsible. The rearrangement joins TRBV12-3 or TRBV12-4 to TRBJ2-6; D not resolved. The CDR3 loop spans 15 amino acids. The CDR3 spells CASSPSPVGTNVLTF. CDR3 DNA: TGTGCCAGCAGCCCCTCGCCTGTTGGGACCAACGTCCTGACTTTC.

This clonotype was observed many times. CDR3 DNA: TGTGCCAGCAGTTCCGAGGGGGAACGTGGCTACACCTTC. The encoded protein is CASSSEGERGYTF. This chain links TRBV28 with TRBJ1-2; tentative D call: TRBD1 (6 bases). The CDR3 loop spans 13 amino acids. Trimming pared 4 bases from V and 7 bases from J, leaving 13 bases between. From germline, CDR1 is MDHEN and CDR2 SYDVKM.

The CDR3 spells CVSSDRVLDGYTF. In DNA, the CDR3 is TGTGTTAGCAGTGACAGGGTTTTAGATGGCTACACCTTC. The chain couples TRBV6-1 to TRBJ1-2, with TRBD1 matching over 7 bases. CDR1 and CDR2 (germline): MNHNS, SASEGT. The CDR3 is 13 amino acids.